The present T cell receptor (beta chain) was sequenced within a study of regulatory T cells in long-lasting Graves disease listed by TCRdb under 2021. The study in broad terms: To count as having persistent Graves' disease, a patient had to have received antithyroid drug treatment for over 5 years with TSH receptor autoantibodies remaining persistently positive. Patients with persistent Graves' disease were compared with patients with newly diagnosed Graves' disease using TCR sequencing and RNA sequencing of peripheral blood. The study was registered as a clinical trial and conducted in China. A total of approximately 35 samples underwent TCR sequencing: about 13 from persistent and roughly 20 from newly diagnosed Graves' disease patients. On average, persistent Graves' disease patients in the clinical cohort had been on antithyroid drugs for roughly 11 years.

This clonotype occurred a few times. Its antigen is still unknown. Per-base quality was not reported, and no clone a single base away is much larger than it. In the paper's terms, the time point label means: persistent/refractory GD, antithyroid drugs over 5 years with positive TRAb. For both TCR sequencing and RNA sequencing, RNA was extracted from PBMCs in TRIzol. The diagnosis of Graves' disease was made according to American Thyroid Association guidelines. Recruitment of patients was carried out at an endocrinology department in Xi'an, China. Each patient gave roughly 10 milliliters of peripheral blood, collected in an EDTA anticoagulant tube. Ficoll Paque Plus density gradient separation was used to isolate PBMCs, and no further T cell sorting was performed. An Agilent 2100 Bioanalyzer and agarose gel were used to assess RNA quality, and a NanoDrop 2000 was used to measure RNA concentration. Receptor amplification or capture employed multiplex PCR. The run used an Illumina HiSeq 4000. TCR beta libraries were built with iRepertoire HTBI primers and Arm-PCR amplification of CDR3 regions. Gel purification was performed on PCR products prior to sequencing. Concerning the study's data processing: Gene usage analysis of CDR3 amino acid clonotypes used the roughly 60 TRBV and about 15 TRBJ segments found across samples. Filtered high-quality paired reads were merged into contigs using COPE and FqMerger. Contigs were aligned with BLAST to IMGT TRBV, TRBD and TRBJ reference genes, and CDR3 was defined per IMGT. Clonotypes above 0.1% frequency were classified as highly expanded clones. Repertoire diversity was measured by Shannon entropy, and V-J evenness by the Gini coefficient. Public clonotypes were defined as clonotypes shared by more than one individual. TCRdb's own reprocessing of the public reads used fastp at Q25 and MiXCR and kept productive beta chains. Merged by CDR3 protein, the rows form single entries marked with the most common genes and DNA. The V and J calls and clone size come from TCRdb's table, not from the authors' own analysis. The sample table lists 400,000 to 500,000 distinct CDR3 sequences, roughly a fifth of them with a count of one. The ten most abundant clones make up more than 13% of the sample.

Study-wide findings and limitations: The small sample size was acknowledged by the authors as a limitation that may reduce accuracy. Persistent disease showed preferential use of TRBV28, TRBJ1-2 and TRBJ2-5, whereas newly diagnosed disease favored TRBV20-1 and TRBJ2-1. Only the TCR beta chain was sequenced and analyzed. A larger number of public clonotypes was shared among persistent patients (under 3,000) than among newly diagnosed patients (roughly 1,000). Lower TCR Shannon entropy and fewer highly expanded clones were observed in persistent Graves' disease patients than in newly diagnosed patients, which suggested clonal expansion. Because the primary lesion, thyroid tissue, could not be accessed, the study looked at peripheral blood alone.

CDR1 and CDR2, looked up from the germline V gene, are MNHEY and SVGAGI. Inclusive of the bounding cysteine and phenylalanine, the CDR3 is 14 residues long. Only the CDR3 part of the read is kept: 42 bases, read in frame from the first base. The junction shows trimming of 2 bases on V and 4 bases on J, and the gene matches do not reach 3 bases of it. The clonotype originates from a female donor with Graves disease. The rearranged chain carries TRBV6-5 and TRBJ2-7, with 9 middle bases fitting TRBD2. The source material was peripheral blood mononuclear cells (PBMCs), sampled when the disease was refractory, from a patient treated with antithyroid drugs. Here the CDR3 is given as CASSYGLAIYEQYF. The DNA sequence is given as TGTGCCAGCAGTTACGGACTAGCGATTTACGAGCAGTACTTC.